A selection of T cell receptor beta chains follows, all from one sample in a study of T cells in Graves' hyperthyroidism and ophthalmopathy. TCRdb independently ran MiXCR on the multiplex PCR reads; one entry per CDR3 protein. The sample carries more than 600,000 distinct CDR3 sequences, around 17% recorded once. Sequencing was performed on blood. The origin of the receptors is a young man with Graves' hyperthyroidism. Both conserved end residues are trimmed from each CDR3. The order of the fields is V gene, clone size, CDR3 protein. The listing skips clone size in some rows; elsewhere it reads once, few, many or a size class.

TRBV7-9	-	ASSNTGTSGTQY
TRBV6-2/TRBV6-3	once	ASSYSILAGGLSSYNEQF
TRBV27	many	ASQGGGTDSSTDTQY
TRBV6-1	many	ASTWEGSSTDTQY
TRBV28	many	ASSFSTGRSSYNEQF
TRBV11-2	many	ASSRNGQGNVEQY
TRBV30	few	AWSAAAGKGYT
TRBV9	-	ASSSGRQGLTDTQY
TRBV24-1	-	ATSYQVDYGYT
TRBV20-1	-	SAATSGMGDTQY
TRBV20-1	many	TPWQGASEQF
TRBV11-3	few	ASSTPSAGSYNEQF
TRBV7-9	few	ASSLPSGAGDTGELF
TRBV2	-	ASSVASGGGEETQY
TRBV4-3	few	ASSQDPKGDTEAF
TRBV11-2	many	ASSTSGQHRGGAF
TRBV28	few	ASRVTGDYGYT
TRBV6-9	once	ASSYGLAEYTGELF
TRBV20-1	many	SARGPAANTDTQY
TRBV28	many	ASTPVSGETQY
TRBV20-1	few	SRVLGDTQY
TRBV12-5	-	ASGLATRVVPGELF
TRBV28	-	ASRDSRNYGYT
TRBV24-1	-	ATSEPGLAANEQF
TRBV7-3	-	ASSGTGANTGELF
TRBV7-9	-	ASSLINLGHGYT
TRBV4-1	-	ASSHLAGGQDEQY
TRBV4-1	-	ASSQVGHGYT
TRBV28	many	ASSLGLAGGPYNEQF
TRBV2	-	ASSPLDEQY
TRBV6-2/TRBV6-3	many	ASLTSGTDNEQF
TRBV7-8	many	ASSLGRFRRDEQF
TRBV5-6	many	ASSLVPTGGTQY
TRBV5-1	few	ASSFSGGFYNEQF
TRBV6-1	-	ASSRTPTSILAKNIQY
TRBV28	many	ASSLNRRGNEQF
TRBV20-1	-	SASPSSYNSPLH
TRBV4-3	-	ASSQGQKDTQY
TRBV6-5	-	ASSYSGVSYNEQF
TRBV15	many	ATSSPGVETQY
TRBV4-1	-	ASSQISGGGGELF
TRBV10-3	few	ATAWGEETQY
TRBV20-1	many	SARGGGYQETQY
TRBV28	few	ASSIRLDRTDTQY
TRBV2	many	ASRQRTGVTDTQY
TRBV25-1	-	ASSESAGAYEQY
TRBV5-1	many	ASSFGSENEQF
TRBV4-2	few	ASSQAGVMNGYT
TRBV7-3	-	ASSPRERAYNEQF